Each of the 9 T cell receptor beta chains below was sequenced from the same sample in a study of blood T cell repertoires in COVID-19 (dated by TCRdb to the early 2020s). The protocol used for the library was the immunoSEQ multiplex PCR assay. The clones in this table, taken by TCRdb from immuneACCESS, are in-frame only. Not every clone is retained; where verified, under half of the shortfall comes from an unresolved V gene, and the cause of the rest is unknown. For this sample there are under 300,000 clones; around 86% appear just once. The ten largest make up about 1.7% of the sample. Material: PBMCs or T cells enriched from blood (not recorded which). The receptors were gathered from a woman between 35 and 50 years old who had recovered from COVID-19.

This chain links TRBV2 with TRBJ1-6; tentatively, D is TRBD1 (6 bases). The CDR3 has 15 amino acids. V shed 4 bases and J shed 6 bases, with 13 bases lying between them. Germline CDR1 reads SNHLY; CDR2 reads FYNNEI. CDR3 in amino acids: CASSGEGTFNSPLHF. CDR3 bases: TGTGCCAGCAGTGGGGAAGGGACATTTAATTCACCCCTCCACTTT.

This sequence joins TRBV2 and TRBJ1-2; the D gene is possibly TRBD1 (6 bases). CDR1 is SNHLY, CDR2 FYNNEI, per germline. This CDR3 is built from 12 residues. V shed 6 bases and J shed 3 bases, with 8 bases lying between them. As DNA, the CDR3 is TGTGCCAGCAGCGGACAGCACTATGGCTACACCTTC. This translates into CASSGQHYGYTF.

J is TRBJ2-2 and V is TRBV4-1; 13 bases match TRBD2. The CDR3 runs to 20 residues. From germline, CDR1 is MGHRA and CDR2 YSYEKL. The V and J ends lost 4 bases and 0 bases, in that order; junction bases with no gene match: 11. CDR3 nucleotide sequence: TGCGCCAGCAGCCTTATCTCGGGACTAGCGGGGCCGGCGAACACCGGGGAGCTGTTTTTT. Residues: CASSLISGLAGPANTGELFF.

This clone was recorded a few times. V usage is TRBV3-1 (or the pseudogene TRBV3-2) and J usage is TRBJ2-2; 8 nucleotides agree with TRBD2. CDR3 length: 19 amino acids. The V gene end was trimmed by 2 bases and the J gene end by 3 bases; junction bases not matched to a gene: 14. Germline V CDR1 and CDR2: LGHDT, YNNKEL (reference sequence). The CDR3 is CASSQREREGPRDTGELFF. CDR3 sequence (DNA): TGTGCCAGCAGCCAACGGGAACGGGAGGGCCCTCGGGACACCGGGGAGCTGTTTTTT.

The rearrangement uses TRBV5-1 and TRBJ1-4, with TRBD1 matching over 11 bases. CDR1 is SGHRS, CDR2 YFSETQ, per germline. J was trimmed by 8 bases and V by 4 bases; bases with no gene match: 7. This CDR3 comprises 15 residues. The CDR3 reads CASSAGTGGGEKLFF. CDR3 nucleotides: TGCGCCAGCAGCGCGGGGACAGGGGGAGGAGAAAAACTGTTTTTT. Full variable domain (outside the CDR3, taken from reference TRBV5-1 and TRBJ1-4): KAGVTQTPRYLIKTRGQQVTLSCSPISGHRSVSWYQQTPGQGLQFLFEYFSETQRNKGNFPGRFSGRQFSNSRSEMNVSTLELGDSALYLCASSAGTGGGEKLFFGSGTQLSVL.

The rearrangement uses TRBV7-9 and TRBJ2-2, with D unresolved. The CDR3 is 13 amino acids. Germline V gene sequence: CDR1 SEHNR, CDR2 FQNEAQ (reference sequence). The V gene lost 3 bases and the J gene lost 1 base, with 3 bases spanning the gap. CDR3 DNA: TGTGCCAGCAGCTTCGGGAACACCGGGGAGCTGTTTTTT. It translates to CASSFGNTGELFF.

The chain carries TRBV2 and TRBJ1-2; no definite D call. CDR1 SNHLY and CDR2 FYNNEI come from the germline V gene. The CDR3 sequence is 16 residues long. V lost 6 bases and J lost 4, with 21 bases in between. The DNA of the CDR3 is TGTGCCAGCAGGGGCCCCAGGAAGCAAGCAGTCTATGGCTACACCTTC. As protein: CASRGPRKQAVYGYTF. Using reference TRBV2 and TRBJ1-2 for the parts outside the CDR3, the full variable domain is EPEVTQTPSHQVTQMGQEVILRCVPISNHLYFYWYRQILGQKVEFLVSFYNNEISEKSEIFDDQFSVERPDGSNFTLKIRSTKLEDSAMYFCASRGPRKQAVYGYTFGSGTRLTVV.

V and J are TRBV27 and TRBJ2-3, with 9 bases that match TRBD1. V shed 5 bases, J shed 4 bases, and the junction held 7 bases outside the gene matches. The CDR3 has 15 amino acids. Germline CDR1 MNHEY, CDR2 SMNVEV (reference sequence). The CDR3 here is CASSGGQGNADTQYF. The CDR3 nucleotides are TGTGCCAGCAGTGGGGGACAGGGTAACGCAGATACGCAGTATTTT.

This rearrangement joins TRBV7-3 to TRBJ1-5; D remains ambiguous. Germline CDR1 is SGHTA and CDR2 is FQGTGA. Trimming took off 4 bases at V and 0 bases at J, with 13 bases between the two ends. This CDR3 spans 16 amino acids. The CDR3: CASSSRRGNSNQPQHF. The CDR3 nucleotides read TGTGCCAGCAGCTCGAGACGGGGAAATAGCAATCAGCCCCAGCATTTT.